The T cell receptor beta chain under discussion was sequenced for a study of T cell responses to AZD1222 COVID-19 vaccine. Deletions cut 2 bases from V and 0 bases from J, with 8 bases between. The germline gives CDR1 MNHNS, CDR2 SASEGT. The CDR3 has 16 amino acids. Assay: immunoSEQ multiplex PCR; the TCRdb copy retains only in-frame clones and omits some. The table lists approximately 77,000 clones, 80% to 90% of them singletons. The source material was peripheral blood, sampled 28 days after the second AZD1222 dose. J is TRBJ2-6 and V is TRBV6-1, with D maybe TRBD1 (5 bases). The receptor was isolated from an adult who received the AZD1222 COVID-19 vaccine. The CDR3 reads CASSELDSSGANVLTF. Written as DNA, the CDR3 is TGTGCCAGCAGTGAATTAGACAGCTCTGGGGCCAACGTCCTGACTTTC.